Listed below are T cell receptor beta chains from one sample, sequenced in a study of CD8 T cells in ankylosing spondylitis. TCRdb reanalysed the 5' RACE reads using MiXCR and keeps one entry per CDR3 protein. The table includes about 500,000 distinct CDR3 sequences, roughly 13% detected once. Sequencing input: blood, either unsorted or a sorted T cell fraction (not recorded which). Receptors originate from a male donor with ankylosing spondylitis. The CDR3 runs from the conserved cysteine through the conserved F or W. The order of the fields is CDR3 length, D gene, clone size, J gene, V gene, CDR3 protein, CDR3 DNA. The D gene is left open where the match is weak. Expanded clones get a size class; other rows say once, few or many, or leave the size out.

len: 16
d_gene: NA
abundance: few
j_gene: TRBJ2-1
v_gene: TRBV25-1
CDR3aa: CASSESGRPAYNEQFF
CDR3nt: TGTGCCAGCAGTGAGTCGGGCCGCCCCGCCTACAATGAGCAGTTCTTC

len: 13
d_gene: NA
abundance: many
j_gene: TRBJ1-5
v_gene: TRBV25-1
CDR3aa: CASSDEGGQPQHF
CDR3nt: TGTGCCAGCAGTGATGAAGGCGGGCAGCCCCAGCATTTT

len: 14
d_gene: TRBD1
abundance: many
j_gene: TRBJ2-3
v_gene: TRBV5-1
CDR3aa: CASSVTGGTDTQYF
CDR3nt: TGCGCCAGCAGCGTGACAGGGGGCACAGATACGCAGTATTTT

len: 15
d_gene: NA
abundance: few
j_gene: TRBJ1-5
v_gene: TRBV15
CDR3aa: CATSRDKGYRQPQHF
CDR3nt: TGTGCCACCAGCAGAGATAAGGGTTATCGACAGCCCCAGCATTTT

len: 14
d_gene: NA
abundance: NA
j_gene: TRBJ2-3
v_gene: TRBV18
CDR3aa: CASSLGDGQDTQYF
CDR3nt: TGTGCCAGCTCCCTTGGGGACGGCCAAGATACGCAGTATTTT

len: 14
d_gene: NA
abundance: many
j_gene: TRBJ2-3
v_gene: TRBV29-1
CDR3aa: CSVDLGSGPDTQYF
CDR3nt: TGCAGCGTTGACTTAGGATCAGGGCCAGATACGCAGTATTTT

len: 15
d_gene: TRBD2
abundance: NA
j_gene: TRBJ2-7
v_gene: TRBV10-3
CDR3aa: CAISVETSGPYEQYF
CDR3nt: TGTGCCATCAGCGTAGAGACTAGCGGACCATACGAGCAGTACTTC

len: 14
d_gene: NA
abundance: many
j_gene: TRBJ1-6
v_gene: TRBV9
CDR3aa: CASSVEGRNSPLHF
CDR3nt: TGTGCCAGCAGCGTAGAGGGCAGAAATTCACCCCTCCACTTT

len: 15
d_gene: NA
abundance: many
j_gene: TRBJ1-5
v_gene: TRBV5-5
CDR3aa: CASSFKGGDNQPQHF
CDR3nt: TGTGCCAGCAGCTTCAAGGGGGGAGACAATCAGCCCCAGCATTTT

len: 15
d_gene: TRBD1
abundance: few
j_gene: TRBJ2-7
v_gene: TRBV11-2
CDR3aa: CASSPGQDATYEQYF
CDR3nt: TGTGCCAGCAGCCCAGGACAGGATGCAACCTACGAGCAGTACTTC

len: 16
d_gene: NA
abundance: few
j_gene: TRBJ2-3
v_gene: TRBV7-2
CDR3aa: CASSLIGGPSTDTQYF
CDR3nt: TGTGCCAGCAGCTTAATCGGGGGACCTAGCACAGATACGCAGTATTTT

len: 16
d_gene: TRBD1
abundance: many
j_gene: TRBJ2-1
v_gene: TRBV5-1
CDR3aa: CASSSSRDSSYNEQFF
CDR3nt: TGCGCCAGCAGCTCCAGCCGGGACAGCTCCTACAATGAGCAGTTCTTC

len: 13
d_gene: NA
abundance: few
j_gene: TRBJ1-1
v_gene: TRBV5-1
CDR3aa: CASYGLSNTEAFF
CDR3nt: TGCGCCAGCTATGGACTTTCAAACACTGAAGCTTTCTTT